Below, one T cell receptor (beta chain) is given with its context. The antigen this receptor binds is unknown. No base quality information exists; no much larger clone differs at one position. These data are taken from a study of STAT3 mutations in large granular lymphocyte leukemia (dated by TCRdb to the late 2010s). Regarding the complete study: Canonical activating STAT3 mutations were detected in roughly half of the longitudinally sequenced T-LGLL patients. As controls within the study, a couple of patients with natural killer LGL leukemia were also sequenced longitudinally. Each patient was sequenced at an average of approximately 4 time points, ranging from 2 to 8 samplings. One or more immunosuppressive therapy regimens were given to more than half of T-LGLL patients, and hematologic response was seen in about 40% of the treated patients. Patients with T-cell large granular lymphocyte leukemia underwent serial deep sequencing of TCRbeta CDR3 and STAT3 to reconstruct clonal hierarchy and dynamics. More than 15 representative T-LGLL cases were selected from an initial cohort of 200 to 250 LGL patients for longitudinal TCRbeta and STAT3 sequencing. Here is what the overall study found, with its caveats: Persisting codominant clonotypes in some patients meant a small but highly pathogenic clone may have been missed. At least one immunodominant TCRbeta clonotype was identified in every T-LGLL patient, and multiple immunodominant subclonotypes were identified in about half of the T-LGLL patients. Several patients had a dominant TCR clone burden greater than the STAT3 mutant burden, which suggests that the STAT3 mutation arose secondarily within a clone that had already expanded. Because no samples were available when a clone first appeared, clonal expansion had to be inferred from samplings taken at other points. In about 35% of the 18 patients, TCR clonotype switching occurred after therapy, and every newly emerging clone was STAT3 wild type. The linking of therapy response to changes in TCR clonal burden was complicated by variable intervals between samplings and differing treatment regimens.

Reading the germline V gene gives CDR1 SGHRS and CDR2 YFSETQ. From V the trimming removes 8 bases and from J it removes 6 bases, while the gene matches leave 7 bases of the junction unaccounted for. The CDR3 numbers 14 residues from cysteine through phenylalanine. Only the CDR3 part of the read is kept: 42 bases, read in frame from the first base. DNA was extracted from blood mononuclear cells, with the same DNA used for both TCR and STAT3 sequencing. An Illumina MiSeq was used to sequence the TCRbeta libraries, yielding an average of about 42,000 productive templates per sample. The immunoSEQ assay, which uses multiplex PCR amplification, was used to generate TCRbeta CDR3 libraries. Concerning the study's data processing: Repertoire diversity was calculated as previously defined, with values near 0 taken to indicate extremely monoclonal samples. Imported from immuneACCESS, the table was reduced by TCRdb to in-frame sequences with V and J called. These copies leave out some clones; in studies compared against another copy, an unresolved V gene accounts for under half, and the cause of the remainder is not known. V and J calls and clone size follow that table, whereas D and trimming were derived from the DNA. The sample table contains 10,000 to 15,000 clones; only one count was recorded for about nine tenths of them. Around 33% of the sample is held by the ten biggest clonotypes.

Sequencing was carried out using peripheral blood mononuclear cells. The sequence links TRBV5-1 to TRBJ2-2, with 10 bases matching TRBD1. This clonotype originated in a man in his forties with T-cell large granular lymphocyte leukemia. Some clones in this sample may be carry-over from other donors' samples. The age is the age at diagnosis. The DNA is as follows: TGCGCCAGTAAGACAGGGGGCCAACCCGGGGAGCTGTTTTTT. This gives the protein CASKTGGQPGELFF.